This T cell receptor (beta chain) emerged from a study of response to subunit inactivated influenza vaccine. Study conclusions and caveats: Authors suggested each seasonal influenza vaccination recruits few new T cells.

Turning to this clonotype: Its matching antigen is unknown.

The germline V and J ends were trimmed by 6 bases and 4 bases, with 15 bases remaining between them. This CDR3 has 14 residues. Per germline, CDR1 SGHVS and CDR2 FNYEAQ. TCRdb called the RT-PCR reads again in MiXCR, with one record for every CDR3 protein. The sample consists of more than 450,000 distinct CDR3 sequences, 12% of them appearing once. The clonotype originates from a man in his forties or fifties who received an inactivated influenza vaccine. The sample in question was PBMCs from blood, obtained on the day of vaccination. The chain combines TRBV7-6 with TRBJ2-5, with no clear D. The CDR3 DNA follows: TGTGCCAGCAGTCCGGGCCCCAGAGGAGAGACCCAGTACTTC. This codes for CASSPGPRGETQYF.